Presented here are 31 T cell receptor beta chains from one specimen sequenced in a study of blood T cell repertoires in COVID-19. Here immunoSEQ multiplex PCR was the method, and the copy in TCRdb shows in-frame clones only, minus some. The table records roughly 15,000 clones, approximately 88% of them present only once. Sequencing was carried out using peripheral blood. The receptors originated from a woman aged 80 or over with COVID-19, enrolled during active disease.

V usage is TRBV9 and J usage is TRBJ2-7; D might be TRBD1 (6 bases). The CDR3 is 16 amino acids. The germline V gene has CDR1 SGDLS and CDR2 YYNGEE. Trimming took off 4 bases at V and 2 bases at J, with 19 bases between the two ends. The CDR3 nucleotides read TGTGCCAGCAGCTCAGAAGCAGGGGTCCCGACCTACGAGCAGTACTTC. This gives the protein CASSSEAGVPTYEQYF.

This clone was counted once. The chain is built from TRBV25-1 and TRBJ2-7; D possibly corresponds to TRBD1 (6 bases). V lost 5 bases and J 6 bases, leaving 14 bases between the germline ends. The CDR3 sequence is 13 residues long. CDR1 and CDR2 from the germline V gene are MGHDK and SYGVNS. The CDR3 region is CASSHNTGSEQYF. The CDR3 DNA is TGTGCCAGCAGTCACAACACAGGGTCCGAGCAGTACTTC.

V and J are TRBV2 and TRBJ2-3; TRBD2 matches 10 bases. The CDR3 is 16 amino acids. Per the germline V gene, CDR1 is SNHLY and CDR2 is FYNNEI. V dropped 4 bases and J dropped 3; count of bases not matched to a gene: 7. The CDR3 bases are TGTGCCAGCAGTGCTGCTAGCGGGAGTTGGACAGATACGCAGTATTTT. As protein: CASSAASGSWTDTQYF.

CDR3 protein: CASSPRDRATNEQFF. The CDR3 DNA is TGTGCCAGCAGCCCCCGGGACAGGGCAACCAATGAGCAGTTCTTC. The rearrangement joins TRBV9 to TRBJ2-1; 9 bases agree with TRBD1. The CDR3 contains 15 residues. After removal of 4 bases from V and 6 bases from J, the junction contained 8 bases not matched to a gene. Germline CDR1 is SGDLS and CDR2 is YYNGEE.

This clone was recorded a few times. The chain carries TRBV9 and TRBJ2-1, with TRBD2 matching 7 bases. The CDR3 loop spans 15 amino acids. Germline V gene data show CDR1 as SGDLS and CDR2 as YYNGEE. Losses at the gene ends were 4 bases for V and 0 bases for J; bases not matched to a gene: 4. For the CDR3, the DNA is TGTGCCAGCAGCCCTACTAGCGACTCCTACAATGAGCAGTTCTTC. It translates to CASSPTSDSYNEQFF.

This chain connects TRBV3-1 (or the pseudogene TRBV3-2) to TRBJ2-1, with D perhaps matching TRBD2 (6 bases). From germline, CDR1 is LGHDT and CDR2 YNNKEL (reference sequence). CDR3 length equals 14 residues. The germline V and J ends were trimmed by 1 base and 10 bases, with 14 bases remaining between them. CDR3 protein: CASSQVGPRGEQFF. The CDR3 DNA reads as TGTGCCAGCAGCCAAGTCGGGCCCCGGGGGGAGCAGTTCTTC.

Turning to this clone: At the DNA level, this CDR3 is encoded by other sequences in the same sample as well. This chain links TRBV10-3 with TRBJ2-7, with D perhaps matching TRBD2 (5 bases). From germline, CDR1 is ENHRY and CDR2 SYGVKD. The CDR3 is 18 residues long. The germline V and J ends were trimmed by 6 bases and 5 bases, with 29 bases remaining between them. DNA for the CDR3: TGTGCCATCAGCGGAAGACTGTTCGACACCGGCGAGCGGAACGAGCAGTACTTC. It encodes CAISGRLFDTGERNEQYF.

The rearrangement uses TRBV7-9 and TRBJ1-4, with D possibly matching TRBD1 (5 bases). V was clipped by 1 base and J by 8 bases, with 17 bases between them. Germline V lookup: CDR1 SEHNR, CDR2 FQNEAQ (reference sequence). The CDR3 length is 16 residues. The CDR3 region is CASSLVFSQGYEKLFF. The CDR3 coding sequence is TGTGCCAGCAGCTTAGTGTTCTCGCAGGGCTACGAAAAACTGTTTTTT.

The V and J genes are TRBV20-1 and TRBJ1-2; 12 bases fit TRBD1. Germline values: CDR1 DFQATT, CDR2 SNEGSKA (reference sequence). Trimming took 3 bases from V and 6 from J; bases not matched to a gene: 8. The CDR3 runs 15 residues. The CDR3 loop reads CSASLAGTGGDGYTF. The CDR3 DNA follows: TGCAGTGCTAGTCTAGCCGGGACAGGGGGCGATGGCTACACCTTC.

The chain recombines TRBV6-5 with TRBJ1-2, with 7 bases aligning to TRBD1. The CDR3 loop spans 12 amino acids. In germline, CDR1 is MNHEY, CDR2 SVGAGI. Trimming cost V 6 bases and J 7 bases; bases outside gene matches: 5. The CDR3 is CASRTGAPGYTF. The CDR3 nucleotides are TGTGCCAGCAGAACAGGGGCACCTGGCTACACCTTC.

The rearrangement uses TRBV5-1 and TRBJ2-2; D unresolved. The CDR3 runs to 14 residues. Germline V gene data show CDR1 as SGHRS and CDR2 as YFSETQ. Trimming took 0 bases from V and 2 from J, leaving 5 bases between them. The CDR3 is CASSLAVNTGELFF. As DNA, the CDR3 is TGCGCCAGCAGCTTGGCCGTAAACACCGGGGAGCTGTTTTTT.

This chain links TRBV3-1 (or the pseudogene TRBV3-2) with TRBJ1-6; D gene unclear. Looked up from germline, CDR1 is LGHDT and CDR2 is YNNKEL (reference sequence). The CDR3 covers 18 residues. V lost 0 bases and J 9 bases, leaving 21 bases between the germline ends. DNA of the CDR3: TGTGCCAGCAGCCAAGAGGCGGATCCGAATTTCTTCGGTTCACCCCTCCACTTT. As protein: CASSQEADPNFFGSPLHF.

The V and J genes are TRBV9 and TRBJ1-2, with D possibly being TRBD1 (6 bases). The CDR3 length is 15 residues. CDR1 and CDR2 (germline): SGDLS, YYNGEE. Trimming took 4 bases from V and 2 from J, leaving 15 bases between them. CDR3 sequence (DNA): TGTGCCAGCAGCCCGAGCGCAGGGGCGAACTATGGCTACACCTTC. It is translated as CASSPSAGANYGYTF.

In nucleotides, the CDR3 is TGTGCCAGCAGCCAATCTTCGGCAGGGGGAAACACCATATATTTT. Residues: CASSQSSAGGNTIYF. This chain uses TRBV11-2 with TRBJ1-3; a weak D match, TRBD1 (5 bases). Per the germline V gene, CDR1 is SGHAT and CDR2 is FQNNGV. The CDR3 sequence is 15 residues long. The ends were cut back, 5 bases at V and 4 bases at J, with 15 bases in the middle.

The V and J genes are TRBV2 and TRBJ2-1; 14 bases align to TRBD2. The CDR3 loop spans 15 amino acids. Germline-derived CDR1 and CDR2 are SNHLY and FYNNEI. Unmatched junction bases numbered 6, after V lost 6 bases and J lost 8 bases. In DNA form, the CDR3 reads TGTGCCAGCAGAGAGACTAGCGGGGGGGGCGATGAGCAGTTCTTC. Protein product: CASRETSGGGDEQFF.

V and J are TRBV27 and TRBJ2-7; D perhaps matches TRBD1 (6 bases). CDR1 MNHEY and CDR2 SMNVEV come from the germline V gene (reference sequence). V lost 4 bases to trimming and J lost 7 bases, with 26 bases between them. The CDR3 loop spans 17 amino acids. CDR3 nucleotide sequence: TGTGCCAGCAGTTCCAGACAGGTCAAGGGATCATGGAGGGAGCAGTACTTC. It codes for CASSSRQVKGSWREQYF.

CDR3 residues: CASSYGSMNTEAFF. The CDR3 DNA is TGTGCCAGCAGTTACGGGTCTATGAACACTGAAGCTTTCTTT. The chain combines TRBV3-1 (or the pseudogene TRBV3-2) with TRBJ1-1, with D hard to call. There are 14 residues in the CDR3. The ends were cut back, 6 bases at V and 0 bases at J, with 11 bases in the middle. Germline-derived CDR1 and CDR2 are LGHDT and YNNKEL (reference sequence).

The chain recombines TRBV9 with TRBJ1-5; D unclear. V shed 0 bases and J shed 5 bases, with 12 bases lying between them. The CDR3 covers 15 residues. Germline V gene lookup returns CDR1 SGDLS and CDR2 YYNGEE. The CDR3 DNA sequence: TGTGCCAGCAGCGTAGAGCCGGGTAAGGATCAGCCCCAGCATTTT. Translating it yields CASSVEPGKDQPQHF.

This rearrangement joins TRBV21-1 to TRBJ1-3. TRBV21-1 is listed as a pseudogene. This CDR3 region has 16 residues. The CDR3 loop reads CASSRRVLDPRNTIYF. CDR3 nucleotide sequence: TGTGCCAGCAGCCGCCGGGTTCTCGACCCTAGAAACACCATATATTTT.

V and J are TRBV20-1 and TRBJ1-3; D remains ambiguous. The CDR3 is made up of 13 amino acids. The germline V gene has CDR1 DFQATT and CDR2 SNEGSKA (reference sequence). Trimming left V 3 bases short and J 2 bases short, with 8 bases between. DNA for the CDR3: TGCAGTGCTAGTGCAGAAGCTGGAAACACCATATATTTT. Translated: CSASAEAGNTIYF.

The chain is built from TRBV12-5 and TRBJ2-1, with a tentative D call TRBD2 (5 bases). Germline V gives CDR1 LGHNT, CDR2 FRNRAP. This CDR3 is built from 15 residues. The germline V and J ends were trimmed by 6 bases and 7 bases, with 19 bases remaining between them. CDR3 loop: CASGWAEVGRNEQFF. The CDR3 coding sequence is TGTGCTAGTGGGTGGGCGGAGGTTGGACGTAATGAGCAGTTCTTC.

J is TRBJ2-2 and V is TRBV11-3; a possible D gene is TRBD2 (6 bases). The CDR3 is 20 residues long. Trimming removed 0 bases from V and 4 bases from J, with 24 bases in between. Germline V lookup: CDR1 SGHNT, CDR2 YENEEA. Written as DNA, the CDR3 is TGTGCCAGCAGCTTAGAAAGGTGGTCAATGGCGGGGACTCCCACCGGGGAGCTGTTTTTT. This encodes CASSLERWSMAGTPTGELFF.

The V gene is TRBV5-1, the J gene TRBJ2-2, with D perhaps matching TRBD1 (6 bases). Germline loops: CDR1 SGHRS, CDR2 YFSETQ. This CDR3 comprises 17 residues. The ends were cut back, 4 bases at V and 0 bases at J, with 16 bases in the middle. CDR3 in DNA: TGCGCCAGCAGCCCTCTGCCCGGGACATCGAACACCGGGGAGCTGTTTTTT. Its translation: CASSPLPGTSNTGELFF.

The genes are TRBV6-5 and TRBJ1-2; 10 bases line up with TRBD1. The trim removed 6 bases at V and 8 bases at J, leaving 9 bases unmatched. The CDR3 runs to 14 residues. Germline loops: CDR1 MNHEY, CDR2 SVGAGI. The CDR3 is CASRATGGRGGYTF. CDR3 DNA: TGTGCCAGCAGAGCGACAGGGGGCAGAGGAGGCTACACCTTC.

This clone was detected only once. The genes are TRBV18 and TRBJ1-2; 7 nucleotides line up with TRBD1. Looked up from germline, CDR1 is KGHSH and CDR2 is LQKENI. The V segment lost 3 bases and the J segment 7 bases; nucleotides outside the gene matches: 14. CDR3 length equals 16 residues. This CDR3 is CASSPIQGKGGVGYTF. The CDR3 nucleotides are TGTGCCAGCTCACCCATACAGGGGAAAGGCGGAGTTGGCTACACCTTC. The full variable domain, rest sourced from reference TRBV18 and TRBJ1-2, is NAGVMQNPRHLVRRRGQEARLRCSPMKGHSHVYWYRQLPEEGLKFMVYLQKENIIDESGMPKERFSAEFPKEGPSILRIQQVVRGDSAAYFCASSPIQGKGGVGYTFGSGTRLTVV.

This chain uses TRBV14 with TRBJ2-2; the match to TRBD2 covers 9 bases. The CDR3 consists of 17 residues. V was clipped by 1 base and J by 7 bases; unmatched bases: 10. In germline, CDR1 is SGHDN, CDR2 FVKESK. The CDR3 DNA reads TGTGCCAGCAGCCAAGTGCGGACTAGTAGCGGGGGCGGGGAGCTGTTTTTT. This sequence encodes CASSQVRTSSGGGELFF.

V usage is TRBV5-1 and J usage is TRBJ2-6; D possibly corresponds to TRBD2 (5 bases). The CDR3 is made up of 17 amino acids. CDR1 and CDR2 (germline): SGHRS, YFSETQ. Deletions cut 2 bases from V and 0 bases from J, with 12 bases between. The CDR3 region has the DNA TGCGCCAGCAGCTTTATTCACGGGAACTCTGGGGCCAACGTCCTGACTTTC. Its protein product is CASSFIHGNSGANVLTF. Full variable domain (remainder filled in from reference TRBV5-1 and TRBJ2-6): KAGVTQTPRYLIKTRGQQVTLSCSPISGHRSVSWYQQTPGQGLQFLFEYFSETQRNKGNFPGRFSGRQFSNSRSEMNVSTLELGDSALYLCASSFIHGNSGANVLTFGAGSRLTVL.

The V gene is TRBV7-9, the J gene TRBJ2-3; 8 nucleotides align to TRBD2. J was trimmed by 1 base and V by 5 bases; bases with no gene match: 8. Looked up from germline, CDR1 is SEHNR and CDR2 is FQNEAQ (reference sequence). This CDR3 has 16 amino acids. For the CDR3, the DNA is TGTGCCAGCAGCCCTCGCGGACTAGCAGGCACAGATACGCAGTATTTT. It codes for CASSPRGLAGTDTQYF.

This rearrangement joins TRBV28 to TRBJ2-2, with 7 nucleotides matching TRBD1. Per the germline V gene, CDR1 is MDHEN and CDR2 is SYDVKM. The CDR3 is made up of 17 amino acids. V lost 4 bases to trimming and J lost 0 bases; unmatched junction nucleotides: 8. The CDR3 nucleotides are TGTGCCAGCAGTTCCCTCCGGGACAGAGCGAACACCGGGGAGCTGTTTTTT. Residues: CASSSLRDRANTGELFF. The complete variable domain, with remaining parts taken from reference TRBV28 and TRBJ2-2, reads DVKVTQSSRYLVKRTGEKVFLECVQDMDHENMFWYRQDPGLGLRLIYFSYDVKMKEKGDIPEGYSVSREKKERFSLILESASTNQTSMYLCASSSLRDRANTGELFFGEGSRLTVL.

This chain links TRBV5-6 with TRBJ1-5; D call uncertain. Germline-derived CDR1 and CDR2 are SGHDT and YYEEEE. This CDR3 comprises 14 residues. Deletions cut 4 bases from V and 5 bases from J, with 13 bases between. The CDR3 bases are TGTGCCAGCAGCGGGAGTATGGGTGATCAGCCCCAGCATTTT. Translation: CASSGSMGDQPQHF. Filled out from reference TRBV5-6 and TRBJ1-5, the complete variable domain reads DAGVTQSPTHLIKTRGQQVTLRCSPKSGHDTVSWYQQALGQGPQFIFQYYEEEERQRGNFPDRFSGHQFPNYSSELNVNALLLGDSALYLCASSGSMGDQPQHFGDGTRLSIL.

The chain carries TRBV7-3 and TRBJ2-5, with D possibly being TRBD1 (5 bases). Trimming took 1 base from V and 3 from J, leaving 15 bases between them. CDR3 length: 16 residues. Per germline, CDR1 SGHTA and CDR2 FQGTGA. Here the CDR3 DNA reads TGTGCCAGCAGCTTAAATGGGGCAGGGAACAAAGAGACCCAGTACTTC. It translates to CASSLNGAGNKETQYF.